Given below is one T cell receptor (beta chain) in context. Sequencing used immunoSEQ multiplex PCR; TCRdb keeps in-frame clones, though not all of them. The sample holds 300,000 or so clones, less than 85% seen once. These data belong to a study of shared clonotypes between healthy human individuals. CDR3 length: 10 residues. V was pared by 6 bases and J by 7 bases, with 4 bases between. Germline CDR1 reads SEHNR; CDR2 reads FQNEAQ (reference sequence). The TCR was taken from a man younger than 40 in good health. The V and J genes are TRBV7-9 and TRBJ2-1, with unresolved D. The sequencing input was memory CD4+ T cells sorted from blood. As for subset: CD45RA-negative fraction. CDR3 loop: CASRSNEQFF. The CDR3 DNA follows: TGTGCCAGCAGATCGAATGAGCAGTTCTTC.